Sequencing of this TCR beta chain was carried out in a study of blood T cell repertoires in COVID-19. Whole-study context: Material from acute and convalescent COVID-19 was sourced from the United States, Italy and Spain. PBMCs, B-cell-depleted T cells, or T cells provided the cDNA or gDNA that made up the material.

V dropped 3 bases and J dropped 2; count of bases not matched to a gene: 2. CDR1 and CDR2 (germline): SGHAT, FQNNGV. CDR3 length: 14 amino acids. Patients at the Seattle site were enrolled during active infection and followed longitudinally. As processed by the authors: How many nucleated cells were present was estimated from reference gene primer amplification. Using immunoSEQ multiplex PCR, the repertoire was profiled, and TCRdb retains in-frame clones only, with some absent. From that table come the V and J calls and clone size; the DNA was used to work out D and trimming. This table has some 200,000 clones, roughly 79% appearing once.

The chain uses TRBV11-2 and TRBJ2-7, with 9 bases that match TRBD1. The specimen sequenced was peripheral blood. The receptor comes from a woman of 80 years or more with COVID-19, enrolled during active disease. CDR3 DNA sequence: TGTGCCAGCAGCTTTGGGACAGGGCCCTACGAGCAGTACTTC. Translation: CASSFGTGPYEQYF.